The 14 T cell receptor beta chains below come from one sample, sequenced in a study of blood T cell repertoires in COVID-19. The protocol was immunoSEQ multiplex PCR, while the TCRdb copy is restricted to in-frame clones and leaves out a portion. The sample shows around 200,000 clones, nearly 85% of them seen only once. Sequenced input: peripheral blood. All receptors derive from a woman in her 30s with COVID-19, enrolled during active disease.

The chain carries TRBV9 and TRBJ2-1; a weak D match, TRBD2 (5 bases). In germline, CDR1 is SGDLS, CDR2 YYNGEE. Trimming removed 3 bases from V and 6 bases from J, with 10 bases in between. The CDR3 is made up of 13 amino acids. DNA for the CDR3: TGTGCCAGCAGCGACTGGGCGGGCAATGAGCAGTTCTTC. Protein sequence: CASSDWAGNEQFF.

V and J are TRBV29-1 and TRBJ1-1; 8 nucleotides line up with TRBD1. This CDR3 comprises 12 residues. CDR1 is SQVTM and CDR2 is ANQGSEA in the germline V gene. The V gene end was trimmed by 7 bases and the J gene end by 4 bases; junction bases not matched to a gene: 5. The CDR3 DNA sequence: TGCAGCGCCACAGGGGGGATCACTGAAGCTTTCTTT. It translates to CSATGGITEAFF.

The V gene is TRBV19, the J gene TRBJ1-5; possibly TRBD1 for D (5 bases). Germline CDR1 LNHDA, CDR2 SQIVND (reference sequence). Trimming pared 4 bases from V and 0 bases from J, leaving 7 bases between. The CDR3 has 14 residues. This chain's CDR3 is CASSKGNSNQPQHF. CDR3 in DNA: TGTGCCAGTAGTAAGGGGAATAGCAATCAGCCCCAGCATTTT.

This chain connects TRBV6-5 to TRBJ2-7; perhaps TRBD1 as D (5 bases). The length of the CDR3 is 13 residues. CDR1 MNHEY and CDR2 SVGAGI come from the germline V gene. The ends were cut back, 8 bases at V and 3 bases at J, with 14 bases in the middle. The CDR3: CASRQLGDYEQYF. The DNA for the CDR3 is TGTGCCAGCCGCCAGCTAGGGGACTACGAGCAGTACTTC.

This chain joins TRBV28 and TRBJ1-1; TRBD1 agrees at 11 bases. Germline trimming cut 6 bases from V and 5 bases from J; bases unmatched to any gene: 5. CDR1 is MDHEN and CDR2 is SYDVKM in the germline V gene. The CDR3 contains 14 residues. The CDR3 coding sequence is TGTGCCAGCAGGCGGACAGGGGGCCAGACTGAAGCTTTCTTT. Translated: CASRRTGGQTEAFF.

As DNA, the CDR3 is TGTGCCAGCAGCCCTACTAGCGGGAGGGGCGAGCAGTACTTC. Protein sequence: CASSPTSGRGEQYF. The chain couples TRBV13 to TRBJ2-7, with TRBD2 matching over 13 bases. Trimming at V came to 5 bases and at J to 6 bases, leaving 4 bases not matched to a gene. Per the germline V gene, CDR1 is PRHDT and CDR2 is FYEKMQ (reference sequence). The CDR3 covers 14 residues. Using reference TRBV13 and TRBJ2-7 for the parts outside the CDR3, the full variable domain is AAGVIQSPRHLIKEKRETATLKCYPIPRHDTVYWYQQGPGQDPQFLISFYEKMQSDKGSIPDRFSAQQFSDYHSELNMSSLELGDSALYFCASSPTSGRGEQYFGPGTRLTVT.

For the CDR3, the DNA is TGTGCCAGCAGCGGGCAGACAGGGGCAGACGCTTTCTTT. The encoded protein is CASSGQTGADAFF. The chain recombines TRBV7-9 with TRBJ1-1, with TRBD1 matching 8 bases. Per the germline V gene, CDR1 is SEHNR and CDR2 is FQNEAQ (reference sequence). The CDR3 has 13 residues. Losses at the gene ends were 5 bases for V and 11 bases for J; bases not matched to a gene: 10.

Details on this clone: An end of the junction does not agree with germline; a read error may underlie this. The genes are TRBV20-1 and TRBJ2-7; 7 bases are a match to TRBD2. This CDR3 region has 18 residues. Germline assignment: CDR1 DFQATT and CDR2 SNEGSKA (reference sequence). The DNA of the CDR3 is TGCTGTGCTAGTGGACTGGGTGGGGGAGGGGCGGCCCACTCCCAGCAGTACTTC. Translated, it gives CCASGLGGGGAAHSQQYF.

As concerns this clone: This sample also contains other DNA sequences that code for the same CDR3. CDR3 coding DNA: TGTGCCAGCAGGGCGACAGGGAACTATGGCTACACCTTC. It codes for CASRATGNYGYTF. V and J are TRBV2 and TRBJ1-2; 7 nucleotides agree with TRBD1. CDR1 is SNHLY and CDR2 is FYNNEI in the germline V gene. The CDR3 length is 13 residues. Unmatched junction bases numbered 3, after V lost 6 bases and J lost 2 bases.

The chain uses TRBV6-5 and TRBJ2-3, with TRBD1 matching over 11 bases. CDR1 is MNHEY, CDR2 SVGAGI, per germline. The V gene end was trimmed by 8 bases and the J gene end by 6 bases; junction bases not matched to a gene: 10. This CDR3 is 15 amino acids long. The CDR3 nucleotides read TGTGCCAGCGTTACCGGACAGGGGGCTTCGGATACGCAGTATTTT. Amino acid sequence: CASVTGQGASDTQYF.

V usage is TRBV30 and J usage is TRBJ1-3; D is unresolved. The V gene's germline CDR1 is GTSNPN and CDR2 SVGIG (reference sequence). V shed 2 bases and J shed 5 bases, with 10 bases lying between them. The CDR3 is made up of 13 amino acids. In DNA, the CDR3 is TGTGCCTGGAGTCAAGTAGCAAGAAACACCATATATTTT. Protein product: CAWSQVARNTIYF.

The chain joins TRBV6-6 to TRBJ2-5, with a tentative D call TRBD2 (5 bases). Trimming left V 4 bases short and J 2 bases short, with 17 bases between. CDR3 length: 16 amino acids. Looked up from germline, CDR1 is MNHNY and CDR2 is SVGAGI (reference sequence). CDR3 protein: CASSSVTPPGQETQYF. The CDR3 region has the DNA TGTGCCAGCAGTTCCGTAACACCTCCGGGGCAAGAGACCCAGTACTTC.

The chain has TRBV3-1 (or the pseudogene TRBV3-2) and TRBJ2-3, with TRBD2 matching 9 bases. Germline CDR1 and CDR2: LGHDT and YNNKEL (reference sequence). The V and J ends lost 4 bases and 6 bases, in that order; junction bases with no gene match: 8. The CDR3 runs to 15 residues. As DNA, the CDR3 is TGTGCCAGCAGCCCAATCCGCGGGGGGGTTGATACGCAGTATTTT. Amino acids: CASSPIRGGVDTQYF.

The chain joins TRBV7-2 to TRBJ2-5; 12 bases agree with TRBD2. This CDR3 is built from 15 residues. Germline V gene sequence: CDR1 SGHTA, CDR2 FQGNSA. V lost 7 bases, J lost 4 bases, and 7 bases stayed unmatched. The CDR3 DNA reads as TGTGCCAGCAACATGCTAGCGGGGGGGGCAGAGACCCAGTACTTC. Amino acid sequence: CASNMLAGGAETQYF. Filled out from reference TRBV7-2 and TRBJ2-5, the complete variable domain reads GAGVSQSPSNKVTEKGKDVELRCDPISGHTALYWYRQSLGQGLEFLIYFQGNSAPDKSGLPSDRFSAERTGGSVSTLTIQRTQQEDSAVYLCASNMLAGGAETQYFGPGTRLLVL.